This T cell receptor beta chain was profiled in a study of cytomegalovirus exposure and HLA in healthy donors. About this clone itself: Its specificity is unknown.

Germline CDR1 is SGHNT and CDR2 is YYREEE (reference sequence). The CDR3 length is 14 residues. V lost 3 bases, J lost 6 bases, and 8 bases stayed unmatched. This PCR relied on a set of 60 Vbeta primers and 13 Jbeta primers. Clones were sequenced by immunoSEQ multiplex PCR, and TCRdb holds only the in-frame ones, with some missing. The table includes about 95,000 clones, over 70% detected once. The study, taken as a whole, reports: TCR beta V segments were, for the most part, productive about 87% or about 30% of the time in an earlier analysis. Follow-up analysis found HLA locus-dependent TCR association rates, highest for DRB1 and lowest for HLA-C. The availability of immune exposure information extended only to CMV serostatus. In vitro assays verified that a few CMV-associated chains recognized CMV antigens specifically.

Sequencing was carried out using PBMCs. The V and J genes are TRBV5-4 and TRBJ1-2; TRBD1 agrees at 7 bases. The source of this sequence is a woman aged 40 to 55 in good health and CMV-seronegative. CDR3 loop: CASSWGQTGDGYTF. DNA of the CDR3: TGTGCCAGCAGCTGGGGGCAAACAGGGGATGGCTACACCTTC.